This T cell receptor beta chain was obtained from a study of Graves' ophthalmopathy and Graves' hyperthyroidism. Overall study findings and caveats: Most expanded clonotypes from thyroid (those above 0.001 frequency) were also found in blood.

This clonotype was found many times. What it binds is unknown. At one end, the junction sequence differs from germline, possibly due to a read error. Ophthalmopathy was moderately-to-severely active, CAS at least 3, NOSPECS at least 4, lasting under 3 months. Exclusion criteria comprised other autoimmune diseases, uncontrolled infections, pregnancy or lactation in patients. Diagnosis used clinical symptoms, serum thyroxine, TRAb, thyroid ultrasound and orbital computed tomography. Investigators amplified TCR beta CDR3 regions from RNA transcripts. First-round RT-PCR used HTBI primers; second-round multiplex PCR followed. TCRdb redid the calling of the multiplex PCR reads with MiXCR, one entry per CDR3 protein. The repertoire holds some 200,000 distinct CDR3 sequences, with 29% as singletons. CDR1 and CDR2 from the germline V gene are SEHNR and FQNEAQ (reference sequence). There are 12 residues in the CDR3.

The sequence derives from a man in his forties or fifties with Graves' ophthalmopathy. The source material was peripheral blood. The J gene is TRBJ1-3, the V gene TRBV7-9; D is uncertain. As DNA, the CDR3 is TGTGCCAGGGCTGGGTCTGGAAGCACCATATATTTT. Its protein is CARAGSGSTIYF.